These 21 T cell receptor beta chains were sequenced from one sample in a study of shared clonotypes between healthy human individuals. TCRdb's copy holds only in-frame clones and misses some; the assay was immunoSEQ multiplex PCR. The sample holds 330,000 or so clones, roughly 70% seen once. Sample: memory CD4+ T cells sorted from blood. Subset in this sample: CD45RA-negative fraction. These receptors originate from a man younger than 45 in good health.

The chain recombines TRBV2 with TRBJ2-1, with TRBD1 matching over 8 bases. There are 15 residues in the CDR3. The ends lost 2 bases at V and 9 bases at J; junction bases unmatched: 9. Germline V gene lookup returns CDR1 SNHLY and CDR2 FYNNEI. Here the CDR3 reads CASSERLQGVPEQFF. The CDR3 DNA reads as TGTGCCAGCAGTGAACGGTTACAGGGGGTTCCTGAGCAGTTCTTC.

V gene TRBV4-2 combines with J gene TRBJ2-2; D might be TRBD2 (6 bases). The germline CDR1 and CDR2 sequences are LGHNA and YNFKEQ. V lost 1 base, J lost 6 bases, and 21 bases lay in between. CDR3 length: 18 residues. CDR3 coding DNA: TGTGCCAGCAGCCAAGCACCCCCGGGACTGGGGGGTCCCGGGGAGCTGTTTTTT. Translation: CASSQAPPGLGGPGELFF.

The chain has TRBV2 and TRBJ1-2; D unresolved. Germline lookup yields CDR1 SNHLY and CDR2 FYNNEI. V lost 1 base to trimming and J lost 7 bases, with 4 bases between them. The CDR3 runs 11 residues. Here the CDR3 DNA reads TGTGCCAGCAGTGAAGTGGGTGGCTACACCTTC. Translated, it gives CASSEVGGYTF.

This clone was recorded once. This chain uses TRBV7-3 with TRBJ2-3; no definite D call. Germline V lookup: CDR1 SGHTA, CDR2 FQGTGA. This CDR3 contains 14 residues. V gave up 3 bases and J gave up 1 base, with 8 bases separating them. This CDR3 is CASSFNIGTDTQYF. CDR3 nucleotide sequence: TGTGCCAGCAGCTTCAACATAGGCACAGATACGCAGTATTTT.

This clone was found once. V usage is TRBV5-1 and J usage is TRBJ2-2, with a possible D match to TRBD1 (5 bases). Germline-derived CDR1 and CDR2 are SGHRS and YFSETQ. V lost 6 bases, J lost 1 base, and 13 bases lay in between. The CDR3 covers 15 residues. CDR3: CASNERGMNTGELFF. The CDR3 DNA is TGCGCCAGCAACGAAAGGGGAATGAACACCGGGGAGCTGTTTTTT.

This clone occurred a few times. The chain employs TRBV11-2 and TRBJ2-7; 9 bases line up with TRBD2. Trimming cost V 5 bases and J 7 bases; bases outside gene matches: 12. Germline CDR1 is SGHAT and CDR2 is FQNNGV. The CDR3 spans 15 residues. The CDR3 here is CASSTAGLAPAEQYF. In DNA, the CDR3 is TGTGCCAGCAGCACAGCGGGACTAGCTCCCGCGGAGCAGTACTTC. The full variable domain, completed using reference TRBV11-2 and TRBJ2-7, is EAGVAQSPRYKIIEKRQSVAFWCNPISGHATLYWYQQILGQGPKLLIQFQNNGVVDDSQLPKDRFSAERLKGVDSTLKIQPAKLEDSAVYLCASSTAGLAPAEQYFGPGTRLTVT.

This clone was picked up one time. V and J are TRBV28 and TRBJ2-7, with D perhaps matching TRBD2 (7 bases). Germline V gives CDR1 MDHEN, CDR2 SYDVKM. CDR3 length: 15 residues. With 5 bases removed from V and 4 bases from J, the gap between germline ends came to 18 bases. The CDR3 nucleotides read TGTGCCAGCAGTGGAGGAGGGGGGGCGCCATACGAGCAGTACTTC. Amino acids: CASSGGGGAPYEQYF.

The rearrangement links TRBV7-3 to TRBJ2-1; 9 bases line up with TRBD2. The ends lost 1 base at V and 0 bases at J; junction bases unmatched: 4. CDR1 SGHTA and CDR2 FQGTGA come from the germline V gene. The CDR3 runs to 17 residues. The CDR3 nucleotides are TGTGCCAGCAGCTTAAGAGGTAGCGGGAGCTCCTACAATGAGCAGTTCTTC. It encodes CASSLRGSGSSYNEQFF.

The V and J genes are TRBV10-3 and TRBJ2-3; 8 bases are shared with TRBD1. Trimming at V came to 5 bases and at J to 5 bases, leaving 9 bases not matched to a gene. The germline V gene has CDR1 ENHRY and CDR2 SYGVKD. The CDR3 covers 15 residues. This CDR3 reads CAISTFQQGVDTQYF. For the CDR3, the DNA is TGTGCCATCAGTACCTTTCAACAGGGGGTAGATACGCAGTATTTT.

The chain recombines TRBV7-8 with TRBJ2-7; the match to TRBD1 covers 7 bases. J was trimmed by 5 bases and V by 6 bases; bases with no gene match: 10. Germline CDR1 and CDR2: SGHVS and FQNEAQ. There are 14 residues in the CDR3. CDR3 region: CASSSRGQGDEQYF. DNA for the CDR3: TGTGCCAGCAGTTCCCGCGGGCAGGGGGACGAGCAGTACTTC. Looking up the rest from reference TRBV7-8 and TRBJ2-7 gives the full variable domain: GAGVSQSPRYKVAKRGQDVALRCDPISGHVSLFWYQQALGQGPEFLTYFQNEAQLDKSGLPSDRFFAERPEGSVSTLKIQRTQQEDSAVYLCASSSRGQGDEQYFGPGTRLTVT.

This chain links TRBV15 with TRBJ2-7; 9 nucleotides align to TRBD2. Germline lookup yields CDR1 LNHNV and CDR2 YYDKDF (reference sequence). V shed 5 bases, J shed 6 bases, and the junction held 11 bases outside the gene matches. This CDR3 has 15 amino acids. The CDR3 DNA is TGTGCCACCAGCGAAGGACGAGGACTAGCGCGCGAGCAGTACTTC. Translation: CATSEGRGLAREQYF. The complete variable domain, with remaining parts taken from reference TRBV15 and TRBJ2-7, reads DAMVIQNPRYQVTQFGKPVTLSCSQTLNHNVMYWYQQKSSQAPKLLFHYYDKDFNNEADTPDNFQSRRPNTSFCFLDIRSPGLGDTAMYLCATSEGRGLAREQYFGPGTRLTVT.

This chain joins TRBV5-1 and TRBJ2-3; 8 nucleotides align to TRBD2. Germline V gene data show CDR1 as SGHRS and CDR2 as YFSETQ. Trimming at V came to 2 bases and at J to 5 bases, leaving 4 bases not matched to a gene. The CDR3 contains 14 residues. CDR3 region: CASSFNLAGDTQYF. CDR3 nucleotide sequence: TGCGCCAGCAGCTTTAACCTAGCGGGAGATACGCAGTATTTT.

With respect to this clone: Additional DNA sequences in this sample encode the identical CDR3. CDR3 loop: CASSLALAGTYNEQFF. CDR3 sequence (DNA): TGTGCCAGCAGCTTAGCCCTAGCGGGTACTTACAATGAGCAGTTCTTC. The chain is built from TRBV7-9 and TRBJ2-1; TRBD2 aligns across 8 bases. Germline CDR1 SEHNR, CDR2 FQNEAQ (reference sequence). The CDR3 extends over 16 amino acids. The J segment lost 4 bases and the V segment lost 0 bases, leaving 5 bases of the junction unmatched. The complete variable domain, with remaining parts taken from reference TRBV7-9 and TRBJ2-1, reads DTGVSQNPRHKITKRGQNVTFRCDPISEHNRLYWYRQTLGQGPEFLTYFQNEAQLEKSRLLSDRFSAERPKGSFSTLEIQRTEQGDSAMYLCASSLALAGTYNEQFFGPGTRLTVL.

The rearrangement links TRBV7-3 to TRBJ2-5, with D perhaps matching TRBD2 (6 bases). CDR1 SGHTA and CDR2 FQGTGA come from the germline V gene. V lost 1 base to trimming and J lost 5 bases, with 14 bases between them. CDR3 size: 15 residues. Here the CDR3 DNA reads TGTGCCAGCAGCTTAAGCTCCTCAGGGAGGGAGACCCAGTACTTC. Its translation is CASSLSSSGRETQYF.

This chain connects TRBV5-4 to TRBJ2-7; 7 bases align to TRBD2. With V trimmed by 5 bases and J by 3 bases, 8 bases remained unmatched. Germline lookup yields CDR1 SGHNT and CDR2 YYREEE (reference sequence). This CDR3 is built from 14 residues. CDR3: CASSPSGISYEQYF. The CDR3 DNA reads as TGTGCCAGCAGTCCCAGCGGGATCAGCTACGAGCAGTACTTC.

The rearrangement links TRBV28 to TRBJ1-4, with a weak D call TRBD1 (6 bases). There are 14 residues in the CDR3. Trimming shortened V by 5 bases and J by 0 bases, and 7 bases separated the two germline ends. Germline CDR1 and CDR2: MDHEN and SYDVKM. The CDR3 DNA follows: TGTGCCAGCAGTACAGGGCCAACTAATGAAAAACTGTTTTTT. It translates to CASSTGPTNEKLFF.

This clone was picked up a small number of times. The chain carries TRBV7-2 and TRBJ1-2; D is perhaps TRBD1 (5 bases). There are 14 residues in the CDR3. V lost 0 bases to trimming and J lost 5 bases, with 10 bases between them. Germline V CDR1 and CDR2: SGHTA, FQGNSA. CDR3 bases: TGTGCCAGCAGCTTAGCAGGGGCCGATTATGGCTACACCTTC. Encoded protein: CASSLAGADYGYTF.

This clone was seen a few times. The chain uses TRBV11-2 and TRBJ1-1, with D perhaps matching TRBD1 (6 bases). The germline V and J ends were trimmed by 3 bases and 3 bases, with 20 bases remaining between them. Germline lookup yields CDR1 SGHAT and CDR2 FQNNGV. The CDR3 has 17 residues. In DNA, the CDR3 is TGTGCCAGCAGCTTCTTACCCAGGGGCCGCGGGGACACTGAAGCTTTCTTT. This gives the protein CASSFLPRGRGDTEAFF.

This rearrangement joins TRBV7-9 to TRBJ2-7, with 7 bases matching TRBD2. With 4 bases clipped from V and 3 bases from J, the junction kept 6 bases outside the gene matches. Germline CDR1 and CDR2: SEHNR and FQNEAQ (reference sequence). The CDR3 is made up of 14 amino acids. CDR3 DNA: TGTGCCAGCAGCTCTTGGAGGGAGGGCTACGAGCAGTACTTC. Its protein is CASSSWREGYEQYF.

The chain employs TRBV27 and TRBJ2-1; D might be TRBD2 (6 bases). V was cut by 4 bases and J by 6 bases, with 13 bases left in between. Germline V gene sequence: CDR1 MNHEY, CDR2 SMNVEV (reference sequence). The CDR3 covers 14 residues. Here the CDR3 reads CASSSPGVGNEQFF. The CDR3 DNA reads as TGTGCCAGCAGTTCCCCGGGGGTGGGCAATGAGCAGTTCTTC.

This clone was observed a handful of times. The identical CDR3 is also encoded by other nucleotide sequences in the sample. The rearrangement uses TRBV5-5 and TRBJ2-3; no clear D. Germline V gene sequence: CDR1 SGHKS, CDR2 YYEKEE (reference sequence). Trimming pared 2 bases from V and 3 bases from J, leaving 4 bases between. This CDR3 comprises 12 residues. The CDR3 protein is CASSFSTDTQYF. The DNA of the CDR3 is TGTGCCAGCAGCTTTTCGACAGATACGCAGTATTTT.